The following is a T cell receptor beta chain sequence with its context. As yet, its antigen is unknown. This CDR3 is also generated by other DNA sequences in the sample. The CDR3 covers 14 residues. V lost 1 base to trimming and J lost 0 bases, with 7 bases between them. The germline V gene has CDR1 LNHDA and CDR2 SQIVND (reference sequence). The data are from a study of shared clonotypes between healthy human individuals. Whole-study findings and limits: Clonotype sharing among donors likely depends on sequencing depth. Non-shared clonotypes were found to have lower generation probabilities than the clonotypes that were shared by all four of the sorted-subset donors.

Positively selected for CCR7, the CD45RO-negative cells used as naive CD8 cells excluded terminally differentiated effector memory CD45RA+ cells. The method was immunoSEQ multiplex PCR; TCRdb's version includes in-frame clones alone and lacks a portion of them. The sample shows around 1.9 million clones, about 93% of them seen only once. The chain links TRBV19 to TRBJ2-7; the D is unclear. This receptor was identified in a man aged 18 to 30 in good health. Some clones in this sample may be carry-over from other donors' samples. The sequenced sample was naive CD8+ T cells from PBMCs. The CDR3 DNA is TGTGCCAGTAGTATAGGTGGTCTCTCCTACGAGCAGTACTTC. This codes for CASSIGGLSYEQYF.